The entry that follows covers one T cell receptor beta chain sequence. Methods used by the authors: How many nucleated cells were present was estimated from reference gene primer amplification. Sequencing was performed with immunoSEQ multiplex PCR; in TCRdb, only in-frame clones are kept and a portion is missing. V and J calls and clone size are as listed in that table; D and trimming were resolved from the DNA. The sample lists under 200,000 clones, roughly 90% occurring once. The CDR3 sequence is 16 residues long. The V gene's germline CDR1 is LNHDA and CDR2 SQIVND (reference sequence). V dropped 4 bases and J dropped 1; count of bases not matched to a gene: 7. The data stem from a study of blood T cell repertoires in COVID-19. Study-level information: Spain, Italy and the United States supplied samples that represented acute and convalescent COVID-19. The cDNA or gDNA used as material had been derived from T cells, B-cell-depleted T cells, or PBMCs.

The specimen sequenced was peripheral blood. The chain has TRBV19 and TRBJ1-5; the match to TRBD1 covers 7 bases. The source of this sequence is a man in his forties or fifties with acute or convalescent COVID-19. CDR3 DNA sequence: TGTGCCAGTAGTAAGACCAAGGACAGGAGCAATCAGCCCCAGCATTTT. It specifies CASSKTKDRSNQPQHF.